One sample yielded the 4 T cell receptor beta chains listed below, sequenced in a study of shared clonotypes between healthy human individuals. In the naive CD8 group, cells lacked CD45RO and were positively selected for CCR7, so terminally differentiated effector memory CD45RA+ cells were left out. The data were produced by immunoSEQ multiplex PCR, yet TCRdb's version contains in-frame clones alone and is incomplete. The sample lists about 2.2 million clones, 93% occurring once. Sequencing used naive CD8+ T cells from PBMCs. The receptors originated from a man between 18 and 35 years old in good health. Some clones in this sample may be carry-over from other donors' samples.

The J gene is TRBJ2-3, the V gene TRBV7-9; D is perhaps TRBD1 (6 bases). CDR1 and CDR2 from the germline V gene are SEHNR and FQNEAQ (reference sequence). The V end lost 5 bases, the J end lost 4 bases, and 13 bases lay between the germline ends. This CDR3 has 14 residues. The CDR3, as DNA: TGTGCCAGCAGCCCCGGACAGAGGGCAGATACGCAGTATTTT. As protein: CASSPGQRADTQYF.

The rearrangement links TRBV5-4 to TRBJ2-7; 10 bases are a match to TRBD2. The CDR3 covers 15 residues. J gave up 2 bases and V 4 bases, and 6 bases lay outside the gene matches. Per the germline V gene, CDR1 is SGHNT and CDR2 is YYREEE (reference sequence). CDR3 bases: TGTGCCAGCAGCCTCAAGCGGGAGGGCCCCTACGAGCAGTACTTC. It yields the protein CASSLKREGPYEQYF.

This sequence joins TRBV6-1 and TRBJ1-1; TRBD1 is a possible D gene (6 bases). CDR1 MNHNS and CDR2 SASEGT come from the germline V gene. CDR3 length: 13 amino acids. V was pared by 7 bases and J by 1 base, with 10 bases between. Written as DNA, the CDR3 is TGTGCCAGCACGGGGGGGCCGAACACTGAAGCTTTCTTT. Translated: CASTGGPNTEAFF.

Worth noting for this clone: Other nucleotide sequences in the sample specify the same CDR3. This chain connects TRBV27 to TRBJ1-2; tentative D call: TRBD1 (5 bases). This CDR3 is built from 12 residues. V lost 5 bases, J lost 4 bases, and 8 bases lay in between. Per the germline V gene, CDR1 is MNHEY and CDR2 is SMNVEV (reference sequence). The CDR3 here is CASSGGGYGYTF. As DNA, the CDR3 is TGTGCCAGCAGTGGGGGGGGCTATGGCTACACCTTC.